Presented here are 32 T cell receptor beta chains from one specimen sequenced in a study of beta chain features in type 1 diabetes. Sequenced material consisted of expressed TCRB transcripts (all of the isolated RNA was reverse transcribed). Using immunoSEQ multiplex PCR, the repertoire was profiled, and TCRdb retains in-frame clones only, with some absent. Altogether some 410,000 clones are present, more than 9.5% being singletons, with the ten largest covering approximately 0.05%. Material for sequencing was naive CD4+ T cells from blood. Every receptor here comes from a woman between 18 and 30 years old in good health.

This clone was counted only a few times. The genes are TRBV7-2 and TRBJ2-1; D is ambiguous. The V end was cut by 3 bases, the J end by 9 bases, with 6 bases between. The CDR3 length is 11 residues. CDR1 SGHTA and CDR2 FQGNSA come from the germline V gene. The CDR3 sequence: CASSFVSEQFF. CDR3 coding DNA: TGTGCCAGCAGCTTCGTGAGTGAGCAGTTCTTC.

The chain links TRBV11-2 to TRBJ2-7, with D perhaps TRBD1 (7 bases). The germline V and J ends were trimmed by 7 bases and 0 bases, with 13 bases remaining between them. The V gene's germline CDR1 is SGHAT and CDR2 FQNNGV. CDR3 length: 14 residues. DNA of the CDR3: TGTGCCAGCACCGGCGGGACAGCCTCCTACGAGCAGTACTTC. This codes for CASTGGTASYEQYF.

The sample holds one count of this clone. The chain uses TRBV5-4 and TRBJ2-3; a weak D match, TRBD1 (5 bases). Trimming removed 4 bases from V and 3 bases from J, with 9 bases in between. The germline V gene encodes CDR1 SGHNT and CDR2 YYREEE (reference sequence). This CDR3 spans 13 amino acids. The CDR3 spells CASSQGVTDTQYF. The CDR3 DNA is TGTGCCAGCAGCCAGGGTGTTACAGATACGCAGTATTTT.

A few counts support this clone. This chain joins TRBV10-3 and TRBJ2-7; 7 bases are shared with TRBD1. The J segment lost 0 bases and the V segment lost 4 bases, leaving 3 bases of the junction unmatched. The CDR3 totals 14 residues. Per the germline V gene, CDR1 is ENHRY and CDR2 is SYGVKD. CDR3 nucleotide sequence: TGTGCCATCAGTGTCGGGACAGCCTCCTACGAGCAGTACGTC. Encoded protein: CAISVGTASYEQYV.

This clone was counted only a few times. The CDR3 region is CASSQDTRLAGLTDTQYF. The CDR3 DNA reads as TGTGCCAGCAGCCAAGACACCAGGCTAGCGGGGCTCACAGATACGCAGTATTTT. The J gene is TRBJ2-3, the V gene TRBV14; TRBD2 agrees at 9 bases. CDR3 length equals 18 residues. V lost 0 bases, J lost 2 bases, and 9 bases stayed unmatched. Germline values: CDR1 SGHDN, CDR2 FVKESK.

This clone has a handful of counts. The chain carries TRBV2 and TRBJ2-5; D is unresolved. Germline V lookup: CDR1 SNHLY, CDR2 FYNNEI. Trimming shortened V by 7 bases and J by 2 bases, and 8 bases separated the two germline ends. The CDR3 runs to 12 residues. The CDR3 sequence: CASTHNQETQYF. CDR3 in DNA: TGTGCCAGCACGCATAATCAAGAGACCCAGTACTTC. Looking up the rest from reference TRBV2 and TRBJ2-5 gives the full variable domain: EPEVTQTPSHQVTQMGQEVILRCVPISNHLYFYWYRQILGQKVEFLVSFYNNEISEKSEIFDDQFSVERPDGSNFTLKIRSTKLEDSAMYFCASTHNQETQYFGPGTRLLVL.

This chain connects TRBV9 to TRBJ2-5; tentatively, D is TRBD1 (6 bases). The CDR3 is 15 amino acids. From germline, CDR1 is SGDLS and CDR2 YYNGEE. V was clipped by 0 bases and J by 7 bases, with 16 bases between them. CDR3 nucleotide sequence: TGTGCCAGCAGCGTAGAGTCCAGGGGTACCGCGACCCAGTACTTC. Its translation: CASSVESRGTATQYF.

This clone has more than one count but fewer than ten. The rearrangement uses TRBV7-2 and TRBJ2-1, with D perhaps TRBD1 (5 bases). The CDR3 totals 12 residues. The germline CDR1 and CDR2 sequences are SGHTA and FQGNSA. V gave up 3 bases and J gave up 15 bases, with 15 bases separating them. This CDR3 is CASSLNSQRGFF. The CDR3 DNA is TGTGCCAGCAGCTTGAACTCTCAAAGGGGGTTCTTC.

This clone was detected a few times. The rearrangement links TRBV5-1 to TRBJ2-5; unclear D gene. The CDR3 consists of 13 residues. Germline CDR1 reads SGHRS; CDR2 reads YFSETQ. The V gene lost 1 base and the J gene lost 5 bases, with 9 bases spanning the gap. CDR3 amino acids: CASSLYPAETQYF. In DNA, the CDR3 is TGCGCCAGCAGCTTGTACCCAGCGGAGACCCAGTACTTC. Drawing the rest from reference TRBV5-1 and TRBJ2-5, the complete variable domain is KAGVTQTPRYLIKTRGQQVTLSCSPISGHRSVSWYQQTPGQGLQFLFEYFSETQRNKGNFPGRFSGRQFSNSRSEMNVSTLELGDSALYLCASSLYPAETQYFGPGTRLLVL.

In its sample, this clone was seen many times. This sequence joins TRBV7-9 and TRBJ1-4, with D uncertain. The CDR3 totals 13 residues. Trimming shortened V by 5 bases and J by 8 bases, and 12 bases separated the two germline ends. The germline gives CDR1 SEHNR, CDR2 FQNEAQ (reference sequence). The CDR3 nucleotides are TGTGCCAGCAGCAAAGGAGGCAGAGAAAAACTGTTTTTT. It specifies CASSKGGREKLFF.

The genes are TRBV5-1 and TRBJ2-3, with TRBD2 as a possible D gene (6 bases). This CDR3 is 16 amino acids long. Germline loops: CDR1 SGHRS, CDR2 YFSETQ. Trimming cost V 1 base and J 1 base, with 13 bases left between them. The CDR3 loop reads CASSLKVSSGTDTQYF. In DNA form, the CDR3 reads TGCGCCAGCAGCTTGAAGGTTTCTAGCGGCACAGATACGCAGTATTTT.

The J gene is TRBJ2-3, the V gene TRBV4-3, with 9 positions matching TRBD2. CDR1 and CDR2 from the germline V gene are LGHNA and YSLEER. V lost 3 bases and J lost 3; bases outside the gene matches: 4. The CDR3 is 15 residues long. Here the CDR3 DNA reads TGCGCCAGCAGCCACAGAGCGGGAGGTACAGATACGCAGTATTTT. It translates to CASSHRAGGTDTQYF.

This clone came up a few times. The chain joins TRBV15 to TRBJ2-1; D not resolved. The CDR3 spans 13 residues. Germline assignment: CDR1 LNHNV and CDR2 YYDKDF (reference sequence). V lost 7 bases to trimming and J lost 5 bases, with 12 bases between them. The CDR3 region has the DNA TGTGCCACCATCGGTAGGCCGGACAATGAGCAGTTCTTC. It codes for CATIGRPDNEQFF.

This clone appeared a few times. This chain uses TRBV4-2 with TRBJ2-2; weak D call: TRBD2 (5 bases). The ends were cut back, 4 bases at V and 8 bases at J, with 14 bases in the middle. Germline-derived CDR1 and CDR2 are LGHNA and YNFKEQ. The CDR3 spans 14 residues. The CDR3 nucleotides read TGTGCCAGCAGCCCGAGCCGGGGAGAGGGGGAGCTGTTTTTT. Translation: CASSPSRGEGELFF.

The CDR3 protein is CASPSHEQYV. CDR3 DNA: TGTGCCAGCCCTTCGCATGAGCAGTACGTC. The chain links TRBV5-6 to TRBJ2-7; D not certain. V lost 7 bases, J lost 7 bases, and 9 bases lay in between. The CDR3 is 10 amino acids. Germline values: CDR1 SGHDT, CDR2 YYEEEE.

This clone turned up a few times. CDR3: CASSRGRTDTQYF. CDR3 DNA sequence: TGTGCCAGCAGCCGGGGACGCACAGATACGCAGTATTTT. The chain has TRBV4-2 and TRBJ2-3; either TRBD1 or TRBD2 may fit D (5 bases each). From germline, CDR1 is LGHNA and CDR2 YNFKEQ. This CDR3 is 13 amino acids long. V lost 4 bases to trimming and J lost 1 base, with 6 bases between them.

This clone occurred a few times. The V and J genes are TRBV4-1 and TRBJ1-4, with no clear D. V was clipped by 3 bases and J by 1 base, with 6 bases between them. CDR1 and CDR2 (germline): MGHRA, YSYEKL. CDR3 length: 14 residues. CDR3 protein: CASSQDGTNEKLFF. The CDR3 region has the DNA TGCGCCAGCAGCCAGGACGGAACTAATGAAAAACTGTTTTTT.

The chain combines TRBV30 with TRBJ1-2, with no clear D. The CDR3 consists of 13 residues. Looked up from germline, CDR1 is GTSNPN and CDR2 is SVGIG (reference sequence). The V end was cut by 5 bases, the J end by 5 bases, with 15 bases between. CDR3 protein: CAWRSRPSYGYTF. The CDR3 DNA sequence: TGTGCCTGGCGCTCGCGACCTTCTTATGGCTACACCTTC.

The genes are TRBV7-2 and TRBJ2-5, with 7 bases lining up with TRBD2. CDR3 length: 15 amino acids. The trim removed 2 bases at V and 2 bases at J, leaving 5 bases unmatched. The V gene's germline CDR1 is SGHTA and CDR2 FQGNSA. The DNA of the CDR3 is TGTGCCAGCAGCTTAAGCGGGATACTACAAGAGACCCAGTACTTC. It codes for CASSLSGILQETQYF.

This chain uses TRBV4-2 with TRBJ2-4, with 9 bases identical to TRBD1. V gave up 4 bases and J gave up 1 base; unmatched junction bases: 17. Germline V CDR1 and CDR2: LGHNA, YNFKEQ. This CDR3 spans 20 amino acids. As DNA, the CDR3 is TGTGCCAGCAGCCCAACAGGACAGGGGCTCCGGCGCGGGGCCAAAAACATTCAGTACTTC. This encodes CASSPTGQGLRRGAKNIQYF.

This clone was detected a few times. V is TRBV29-1 and J is TRBJ2-1; no definite D call. The CDR3 runs 13 residues. Germline CDR1 reads SQVTM; CDR2 reads ANQGSEA. Trimming removed 6 bases from V and 1 base from J, with 10 bases in between. The CDR3: CSVTDESYNEQFF. DNA for the CDR3: TGCAGCGTCACGGACGAATCCTACAATGAGCAGTTCTTC.

The chain employs TRBV6-6 and TRBJ1-6; no definite D call. CDR1 and CDR2 from the germline V gene are MNHNY and SVGAGI (reference sequence). This CDR3 has 12 residues. Trimming removed 6 bases from V and 9 bases from J, with 9 bases in between. CDR3: CASSREGSPLHF. The CDR3 region has the DNA TGTGCCAGCAGCCGAGAGGGTTCACCCCTCCACTTT.

This clone was found a few times. This rearrangement joins TRBV7-2 to TRBJ1-4; D gene ambiguous. CDR1 and CDR2 (germline): SGHTA, FQGNSA. Deletions cut 5 bases from V and 0 bases from J, with 10 bases between. CDR3 length: 15 amino acids. In nucleotides, the CDR3 is TGTGCCAGCAGCCGGAGCCTGGCAACTAATGAAAAACTGTTTTTT. It is translated as CASSRSLATNEKLFF.

The J gene is TRBJ2-2, the V gene TRBV29-1, with 8 bases matching TRBD1. Germline CDR1 and CDR2: SQVTM and ANQGSEA. Trimming at V came to 6 bases and at J to 7 bases, leaving 7 bases not matched to a gene. The CDR3 covers 13 residues. The CDR3 sequence is CSVDRVLDGELFF. CDR3 DNA sequence: TGCAGCGTGGACAGGGTATTGGACGGGGAGCTGTTTTTT.

CDR3 DNA sequence: TGTGCCAGCAGCTTAGGGTCGAACACTGAAGCTTTCTTT. Its protein is CASSLGSNTEAFF. The chain has TRBV7-9 and TRBJ1-1; D remains ambiguous. Trimming removed 1 base from V and 1 base from J, with 4 bases in between. The germline gives CDR1 SEHNR, CDR2 FQNEAQ (reference sequence). The CDR3 runs to 13 residues.

This chain links TRBV7-3 with TRBJ2-7, with TRBD2 as a possible D gene (5 bases). Trimming stripped 2 bases from V and 3 bases from J, with 14 bases between. The CDR3 length is 15 residues. Germline lookup yields CDR1 SGHTA and CDR2 FQGTGA. DNA of the CDR3: TGTGCCAGCAGCTTATATCCGGGATTCAACTACGAGCAGTACTTC. It is translated as CASSLYPGFNYEQYF. Drawing the rest from reference TRBV7-3 and TRBJ2-7, the complete variable domain is GAGVSQTPSNKVTEKGKYVELRCDPISGHTALYWYRQSLGQGPEFLIYFQGTGAADDSGLPNDRFFAVRPEGSVSTLKIQRTERGDSAVYLCASSLYPGFNYEQYFGPGTRLTVT.

V gene TRBV7-9 combines with J gene TRBJ2-7, with TRBD2 as a possible D gene (5 bases). The ends were cut back, 6 bases at V and 5 bases at J, with 20 bases in the middle. The CDR3 spans 15 residues. In germline, CDR1 is SEHNR, CDR2 FQNEAQ (reference sequence). The CDR3 region is CASSSLLDIPHEQYV. In DNA, the CDR3 is TGTGCCAGCAGTAGCCTACTAGACATTCCCCACGAGCAGTACGTC.

This clone was picked up a small number of times. The genes are TRBV6-5 and TRBJ2-7, with a tentative D call TRBD1 (5 bases). Between the trimmed V and J ends, which lost 7 bases and 0 bases, there was a span of 13 bases. The CDR3 loop spans 14 amino acids. CDR1 is MNHEY, CDR2 SVGAGI, per germline. CDR3 residues: CASKATASSYEQYV. CDR3 in DNA: TGTGCCAGCAAAGCGACAGCGAGCTCCTACGAGCAGTACGTC.

This clone was recorded a few times. The chain employs TRBV29-1 and TRBJ2-7; TRBD2 matches at 7 bases. The V gene's germline CDR1 is SQVTM and CDR2 ANQGSEA. This CDR3 has 14 amino acids. For the CDR3, the DNA is TGCAGGAGGAGTGGTCTAGCGGCTTCCTACGAGCAGTACTTC. Protein sequence: CRRSGLAASYEQYF.

The chain uses TRBV18 and TRBJ2-1; D might be TRBD2 (6 bases). V lost 4 bases, J lost 7 bases, and 14 bases lay in between. CDR1 and CDR2 from the germline V gene are KGHSH and LQKENI. This CDR3 region has 14 residues. CDR3 protein: CASSQERVKNEQFF. The CDR3, as DNA: TGTGCCAGCTCACAAGAGCGGGTGAAAAATGAGCAGTTCTTC.

This clone showed up just a few times. This chain connects TRBV9 to TRBJ2-7, with 14 bases aligning to TRBD2. This CDR3 is built from 18 residues. Germline V CDR1 and CDR2: SGDLS, YYNGEE. J gave up 4 bases and V 3 bases, and 12 bases lay outside the gene matches. The CDR3 DNA follows: TGTGCCAGCAGCGCGGGACTAGCGGGAGCTTGGGGAGGGTACGAGCAGTACTTC. Translating it yields CASSAGLAGAWGGYEQYF. The entire variable domain, with the rest obtained from reference TRBV9 and TRBJ2-7, is as follows: DSGVTQTPKHLITATGQRVTLRCSPRSGDLSVYWYQQSLDQGLQFLIQYYNGEERAKGNILERFSAQQFPDLHSELNLSSLELGDSALYFCASSAGLAGAWGGYEQYFGPGTRLTVT.

This chain uses TRBV7-9 with TRBJ2-1; 8 positions match TRBD2. The CDR3 runs to 12 residues. Germline V gene sequence: CDR1 SEHNR, CDR2 FQNEAQ (reference sequence). The CDR3 nucleotides read TGTGCACCCGGAAGCGGGGGAAATGAGCAGTTCTTC. This sequence encodes CAPGSGGNEQFF.